A single T cell receptor (beta chain) is shown here with its context. Measured with immunoSEQ multiplex PCR; TCRdb has only the in-frame clones, and not every one. The sample holds some 330,000 clones, about 90% seen once. Participant ages covered about 18 to 89 years across about two dozen US areas. Which cohort a participant joined came from the clinical history participants gave. These data originate in a study of blood T cell repertoires in COVID-19. Study summary: Either two negative PCRs, clearance, or symptom resolution qualified Cohort 3 donors as recovered. Donors in the United States, Italy and Spain gave samples during acute or convalescent COVID-19.

This sequence originates from a middle-aged man in a cohort exposed to, infected with or recovered from COVID-19 (not recorded which). The sample comprised PBMCs or T cells enriched from blood (not recorded which).

The CDR3 sequence: CASSHRGPMNTEAFF. The CDR3 DNA is TGTGCCAGCAGCCACAGGGGGCCGATGAACACTGAAGCTTTCTTT. V gene TRBV3-1 (or the pseudogene TRBV3-2) combines with J gene TRBJ1-1, with 8 bases fitting TRBD1. Germline V lookup: CDR1 LGHDT, CDR2 YNNKEL (reference sequence). The CDR3 has 15 residues. Trimming cost V 3 bases and J 0 bases; bases outside gene matches: 3.